These 32 T cell receptor beta chains share one sample of origin, sequenced in a study of control samples from healthy donors and cancer patients. The data were produced by immunoSEQ multiplex PCR, yet TCRdb's version contains in-frame clones alone and is incomplete. The sample carries roughly 69,000 clones, 83% recorded once. The sample was blood. The receptors shown here come from a man between 60 and 75 years old in good health.

This clone was found once. This chain connects TRBV4-1 to TRBJ1-1; the D is unclear. In germline, CDR1 is MGHRA, CDR2 YSYEKL. The CDR3 is 15 residues long. V lost 3 bases to trimming and J lost 3 bases, with 14 bases between them. CDR3 protein: CASSQAGNAHTEAFF. CDR3 nucleotide sequence: TGCGCCAGCAGCCAGGCGGGGAATGCTCACACTGAAGCTTTCTTT.

The genes are TRBV6-2 or TRBV6-3 and TRBJ2-7; 15 bases fit TRBD2. V lost 0 bases and J lost 2; bases outside the gene matches: 5. The CDR3 has 18 amino acids. CDR1 and CDR2 (germline): MNHEY, SVGEGT. CDR3 in amino acids: CASSYSGTSGRPPYEQYF. CDR3 coding DNA: TGTGCCAGCAGTTACTCCGGGACTAGCGGGAGGCCCCCCTACGAGCAGTACTTC.

The chain is built from TRBV5-1 and TRBJ2-3; 8 bases agree with TRBD1. This CDR3 comprises 15 residues. The germline V gene encodes CDR1 SGHRS and CDR2 YFSETQ. V trimming: 5 bases; J trimming: 6 bases; junction bases outside the gene matches: 11. In DNA form, the CDR3 reads TGCGCCAGCAGGCCCGGGACAGGAGGTATGGATACGCAGTATTTT. This encodes CASRPGTGGMDTQYF.

The V call is TRBV6-6, the J call TRBJ2-3, with D tentatively TRBD1 (6 bases). Germline lookup yields CDR1 MNHNY and CDR2 SVGAGI (reference sequence). The V and J ends lost 2 bases and 4 bases respectively, with 13 bases between them. This CDR3 has 15 amino acids. CDR3 bases: TGTGCCAGCAGTTACGCTCAGGGGAGCGCAGATACGCAGTATTTT. It codes for CASSYAQGSADTQYF.

This clone has only a few counts. This chain joins TRBV5-1 and TRBJ1-5; D possibly corresponds to TRBD1 (5 bases). Trimming cost V 0 bases and J 5 bases, with 15 bases left between them. The CDR3 spans 16 residues. CDR1 is SGHRS, CDR2 YFSETQ, per germline. The chain's CDR3 is CASSLGSGNGDQPQHF. The CDR3, as DNA: TGCGCCAGCAGCTTGGGCTCAGGGAATGGGGATCAGCCCCAGCATTTT.

The CDR3 is CASSQEASGANVLTF. CDR3 bases: TGCGCCAGCAGCCAAGAGGCCTCTGGGGCCAACGTCCTGACTTTC. The chain uses TRBV4-3 and TRBJ2-6; D gene uncertain. The CDR3 has 15 residues. The V gene lost 0 bases and the J gene lost 0 bases, with 3 bases spanning the gap. The germline gives CDR1 LGHNA, CDR2 YSLEER.

The genes are TRBV11-3 and TRBJ2-7; maybe TRBD2 (6 bases). The CDR3 sequence is 15 residues long. V shed 5 bases and J shed 5 bases, with 19 bases lying between them. Germline CDR1 SGHNT, CDR2 YENEEA. CDR3 protein: CASSLSGAGSNEQYF. The CDR3 region has the DNA TGTGCCAGCAGCCTCTCAGGCGCGGGAAGCAACGAGCAGTACTTC.

The rearrangement joins TRBV27 to TRBJ1-2; no clear D. The CDR3 is made up of 14 amino acids. The V and J ends lost 6 bases and 4 bases respectively, with 15 bases between them. Germline-derived CDR1 and CDR2 are MNHEY and SMNVEV (reference sequence). The CDR3 protein is CASSRENRPYGYTF. The CDR3 bases are TGTGCCAGCAGCCGGGAGAATAGGCCCTATGGCTACACCTTC.

The rearrangement uses TRBV7-2 and TRBJ2-5; TRBD1 is a possible D gene (5 bases). Germline V gene data show CDR1 as SGHTA and CDR2 as FQGNSA. Deletions cut 8 bases from V and 5 bases from J, with 15 bases between. CDR3 size: 13 residues. The CDR3: CASALRVRETQYF. The DNA for the CDR3 is TGTGCCAGCGCCCTCAGGGTTCGCGAGACCCAGTACTTC.

The V call is TRBV21-1, the J call TRBJ2-2; no check of the table's D call, TRBD2, against the DNA was made. TRBV21-1 is noted as a pseudogene. The CDR3 has 16 residues. CDR3 bases: TGTGCCAGCAGCAAGGTTTCGGGGTTACGACACCGGGGAGCTGTTTTT. It encodes CASSKVSGLRHRGAVF.

J is TRBJ2-5 and V is TRBV18; 11 bases match TRBD2. The CDR3 has 14 residues. The V gene's germline CDR1 is KGHSH and CDR2 LQKENI. V shed 5 bases and J 5 bases; nucleotides not matched to a gene: 4. For the CDR3, the DNA is TGTGCCAGCTCAGGGACTAGCGGAGGGGAGACCCAGTACTTC. This sequence encodes CASSGTSGGETQYF.

The V gene is TRBV6-2 or TRBV6-3, the J gene TRBJ2-5; D unclear. Germline V lookup: CDR1 MNHEY, CDR2 SVGEGT. The CDR3 has 14 amino acids. The V end lost 0 bases, the J end lost 0 bases, and 5 bases lay between the germline ends. DNA of the CDR3: TGTGCCAGCAGTTACTCCTACTACCAAGAGACCCAGTACTTC. It codes for CASSYSYYQETQYF.

The chain joins TRBV30 to TRBJ1-4, with D perhaps TRBD1 (6 bases). The V gene lost 5 bases and the J gene lost 7 bases, with 14 bases spanning the gap. The CDR3 totals 13 residues. Germline lookup yields CDR1 GTSNPN and CDR2 SVGIG (reference sequence). DNA of the CDR3: TGTGCCTGGTCTGGGGGGGCACGTGAAAAACTGTTTTTT. It encodes CAWSGGAREKLFF. Filled out from reference TRBV30 and TRBJ1-4, the complete variable domain reads SQTIHQWPATLVQPVGSPLSLECTVEGTSNPNLYWYRQAAGRGLQLLFYSVGIGQISSEVPQNLSASRPQDRQFILSSKKLLLSDSGFYLCAWSGGAREKLFFGSGTQLSVL.

Relative to its sample, this clone is medium-sized. The chain couples TRBV6-1 to TRBJ1-3; TRBD1 might be the D (6 bases). The germline V gene encodes CDR1 MNHNS and CDR2 SASEGT. V gave up 3 bases and J gave up 4 bases, with 16 bases separating them. This CDR3 comprises 16 residues. CDR3 region: CASSDGTGGRGNTIYF. The CDR3, as DNA: TGTGCCAGCAGTGACGGGACGGGGGGGCGAGGAAACACCATATATTTT.

The CDR3 is CASSSTSGRLFF. Written as DNA, the CDR3 is TGTGCCAGCAGCTCGACTAGCGGGAGATTGTTCTTC. The genes are TRBV7-9 and TRBJ2-1; 12 bases agree with TRBD2. V dropped 4 bases and J dropped 15; count of bases not matched to a gene: 4. CDR3 length equals 12 residues. Germline lookup yields CDR1 SEHNR and CDR2 FQNEAQ (reference sequence).

This clone showed up just a few times. The chain recombines TRBV12-3 or TRBV12-4 with TRBJ1-1; D gene uncertain. The CDR3 is made up of 13 amino acids. V was cut by 6 bases and J by 1 base, with 9 bases left in between. CDR3 DNA: TGTGCCAGCAGGGGTTTTTGGAACACTGAAGCTTTCTTT. Translating gives CASRGFWNTEAFF.

The gene calls are TRBV7-3 and TRBJ2-2; no firm D call. V was cut by 5 bases and J by 0 bases, with 16 bases left in between. The CDR3 runs 17 residues. Germline loops: CDR1 SGHTA, CDR2 FQGTGA. CDR3 DNA: TGTGCCAGCAGCCCAATTACTAACAAACCGAACACCGGGGAGCTGTTTTTT. The encoded protein is CASSPITNKPNTGELFF.

The chain uses TRBV7-9 and TRBJ1-2; the D gene is possibly TRBD1 (5 bases). CDR1 and CDR2 from the germline V gene are SEHNR and FQNEAQ (reference sequence). Trimming took off 4 bases at V and 3 bases at J, with 12 bases between the two ends. The CDR3 consists of 14 residues. As DNA, the CDR3 is TGTGCCAGCAGCTGGGACGGAGCTTACTATGGCTACACCTTC. Its protein product is CASSWDGAYYGYTF.

The chain links TRBV19 to TRBJ2-7, with 9 bases that match TRBD1. The germline V gene has CDR1 LNHDA and CDR2 SQIVND (reference sequence). V shed 4 bases and J 3 bases; nucleotides not matched to a gene: 4. The length of the CDR3 is 14 residues. Here the CDR3 DNA reads TGTGCCAGTAGTAACCCGGGACAGGGCTACGAGCAGTACTTC. Translating gives CASSNPGQGYEQYF. The full variable domain, rest sourced from reference TRBV19 and TRBJ2-7, is DGGITQSPKYLFRKEGQNVTLSCEQNLNHDAMYWYRQDPGQGLRLIYYSQIVNDFQKGDIAEGYSVSREKKESFPLTVTSAQKNPTAFYLCASSNPGQGYEQYFGPGTRLTVT.

There are a few counts of this clone. V is TRBV7-2 and J is TRBJ2-5; D is unresolved. The germline gives CDR1 SGHTA, CDR2 FQGNSA. V was clipped by 3 bases and J by 0 bases, with 11 bases between them. The CDR3 is 15 amino acids. CDR3 sequence: CASSFVAAYQETQYF. CDR3 in DNA: TGTGCCAGCAGCTTCGTAGCAGCGTACCAAGAGACCCAGTACTTC. The full variable domain, rest sourced from reference TRBV7-2 and TRBJ2-5, is GAGVSQSPSNKVTEKGKDVELRCDPISGHTALYWYRQSLGQGLEFLIYFQGNSAPDKSGLPSDRFSAERTGGSVSTLTIQRTQQEDSAVYLCASSFVAAYQETQYFGPGTRLLVL.

Only one count was recorded for this clone. The chain uses TRBV29-1 and TRBJ2-3; 9 nucleotides align to TRBD2. This CDR3 has 17 amino acids. V trimming: 4 bases; J trimming: 6 bases; junction bases outside the gene matches: 17. CDR1 is SQVTM and CDR2 is ANQGSEA in the germline V gene. Here the CDR3 DNA reads TGCAGCGTTGGGCTTGCGGGAGGGCCAGAGTATTCTGATACGCAGTATTTT. It translates to CSVGLAGGPEYSDTQYF.

This sequence joins TRBV9 and TRBJ2-2; no definite D call. This CDR3 is 15 amino acids long. Germline V gene sequence: CDR1 SGDLS, CDR2 YYNGEE. V lost 3 bases and J lost 6, with 15 bases in between. The CDR3 sequence is CASSADHFRAGELFF. The CDR3 nucleotides read TGTGCCAGCAGCGCCGACCACTTTCGGGCCGGGGAGCTGTTTTTT. The variable domain in full, with the rest retrieved from reference TRBV9 and TRBJ2-2, is DSGVTQTPKHLITATGQRVTLRCSPRSGDLSVYWYQQSLDQGLQFLIQYYNGEERAKGNILERFSAQQFPDLHSELNLSSLELGDSALYFCASSADHFRAGELFFGEGSRLTVL.

The V gene is TRBV9, the J gene TRBJ1-3; D might be TRBD1 (5 bases). CDR3 length equals 16 residues. The germline V and J ends were trimmed by 4 bases and 1 base, with 15 bases remaining between them. Germline assignment: CDR1 SGDLS and CDR2 YYNGEE. The DNA of the CDR3 is TGTGCCAGCAGCCCTAGTGGGGGAGCTTCTGGAAACACCATATATTTT. Its translation: CASSPSGGASGNTIYF.

This chain uses TRBV18 with TRBJ2-6; 7 nucleotides line up with TRBD1. Trimming at V came to 2 bases and at J to 0 bases, leaving 13 bases not matched to a gene. The CDR3 extends over 20 amino acids. CDR1 and CDR2 (germline): KGHSH, LQKENI. The CDR3 nucleotides are TGTGCCAGCTCACCAAGTAAGGGGGCAGCGAAATTCTCTGGGGCCAACGTCCTGACTTTC. Protein product: CASSPSKGAAKFSGANVLTF.

The CDR3 loop is CASSWDGKRVNEQFF. The CDR3 DNA is TGTGCCAGCAGTTGGGACGGGAAACGGGTAAATGAGCAGTTCTTC. V and J are TRBV27 and TRBJ2-1; tentatively, D is TRBD1 or TRBD2 (5 bases each). This CDR3 comprises 15 residues. Germline loops: CDR1 MNHEY, CDR2 SMNVEV (reference sequence). V lost 4 bases, J lost 7 bases, and 17 bases lay in between.

Note on this clone: Germline and junction disagree at one end, which may indicate a read error. This chain connects TRBV28 to TRBJ2-2; 10 bases map to TRBD2. The CDR3 is made up of 15 amino acids. Germline CDR1 and CDR2: MDHEN and SYDVKM. The CDR3 DNA follows: TGTGCCAGCAGTCCGGGACTAGCGTACACCGGGGAGCTGCTTTTT. Protein: CASSPGLAYTGELLF.

J is TRBJ1-2 and V is TRBV6-6; possible D gene TRBD1, 5 bases. V was trimmed by 5 bases and J by 7 bases, leaving 17 bases between them. Germline CDR1 MNHNY, CDR2 SVGAGI (reference sequence). The CDR3 has 14 amino acids. The DNA of the CDR3 is TGTGCCAGCAGTACCGGCTGGCAGGGCTCTGGCTACACCTTC. Amino acids: CASSTGWQGSGYTF.

The chain joins TRBV19 to TRBJ2-1; 10 bases line up with TRBD2. CDR1 is LNHDA, CDR2 SQIVND, per germline (reference sequence). V shed 6 bases and J 3 bases; nucleotides not matched to a gene: 5. CDR3 size: 15 residues. As DNA, the CDR3 is TGTGCCAGTAGGACTAGCGGGCCCCTCTACAATGAGCAGTTCTTC. Residues: CASRTSGPLYNEQFF. The whole variable domain, remainder taken from reference TRBV19 and TRBJ2-1, is DGGITQSPKYLFRKEGQNVTLSCEQNLNHDAMYWYRQDPGQGLRLIYYSQIVNDFQKGDIAEGYSVSREKKESFPLTVTSAQKNPTAFYLCASRTSGPLYNEQFFGPGTRLTVL.

The rearrangement links TRBV7-9 to TRBJ2-3, with TRBD2 matching 8 bases. The CDR3 extends over 16 amino acids. The V gene end was trimmed by 5 bases and the J gene end by 5 bases; junction bases not matched to a gene: 12. CDR1 is SEHNR, CDR2 FQNEAQ, per germline (reference sequence). CDR3 sequence (DNA): TGTGCCAGCAGCCTCTCCAGCGGGAGTAGAAAAGATACGCAGTATTTT. Amino acid sequence: CASSLSSGSRKDTQYF.

This clone was counted once. The chain joins TRBV7-2 to TRBJ2-1; D tentatively reads TRBD1 or TRBD2 (6 bases each). Germline CDR1 SGHTA, CDR2 FQGNSA. The V and J ends lost 2 bases and 6 bases respectively, with 8 bases between them. The CDR3 has 13 residues. The CDR3 bases are TGTGCCAGCAGCTTAACGGGGGCCAATGAGCAGTTCTTC. Translating it yields CASSLTGANEQFF.

This chain uses TRBV3-1 (or the pseudogene TRBV3-2) with TRBJ2-7; D unresolved. The germline CDR1 and CDR2 sequences are LGHDT and YNNKEL (reference sequence). CDR3 length equals 13 residues. Trimming left V 5 bases short and J 7 bases short, with 15 bases between. As DNA, the CDR3 is TGTGCCAGCAGCTCATCCACGGCCGTGGAGCAGTACTTC. Protein sequence: CASSSSTAVEQYF.

The chain combines TRBV10-3 with TRBJ2-7; the D is unclear. Trimming took 2 bases from V and 1 from J, leaving 3 bases between them. CDR3 length: 12 amino acids. CDR1 is ENHRY and CDR2 is SYGVKD in the germline V gene. CDR3 sequence: CAISEGSYEQYF. The CDR3 DNA is TGTGCCATCAGTGAGGGGTCCTACGAGCAGTACTTC.